A selection of T cell receptor beta chains follows, all from one sample in a study of T-cell memory formation after mild COVID-19. TCRdb called the 5' RACE reads again in MiXCR, with one record for every CDR3 protein. Found here are approximately 88,000 distinct CDR3 sequences, roughly 25% of them singletons; the top ten hold roughly 40%. The sequenced sample consisted of PBMCs or a T cell subset sorted from them (not recorded which). These receptors were taken from a young man who had mild COVID-19 (a few samples of this study predate the infection). Cell type and time point are not known. The CDR3 runs from the conserved cysteine through the conserved F or W. A D gene is named only where the DNA matches it firmly. Clone size is shown for a subset of rows, as once, few, many or a class of expanded clone.

v_call: TRBV4-2
j_call: TRBJ1-1
d_call: .
clone_size: .
cdr3_aa: CASSQIAHRLAPEAFF
cdr3_nt: TGTGCCAGCAGCCAGATTGCCCACAGACTGGCACCTGAAGCTTTCTTT

v_call: TRBV7-9
j_call: TRBJ2-7
d_call: .
clone_size: .
cdr3_aa: CASSLDNGYEQYF
cdr3_nt: TGTGCCAGCAGCTTGGACAACGGCTACGAGCAGTACTTC

v_call: TRBV6-2/TRBV6-3
j_call: TRBJ2-1
d_call: TRBD1
clone_size: .
cdr3_aa: CASSFRQGILGEQFF
cdr3_nt: TGTGCCAGCAGTTTCCGACAGGGGATTCTCGGGGAGCAGTTCTTC

v_call: TRBV6-6
j_call: TRBJ1-5
d_call: .
clone_size: few
cdr3_aa: CASTSGQPQHF
cdr3_nt: TGTGCCAGCACCTCCGGCCAGCCCCAGCATTTT

v_call: TRBV15
j_call: TRBJ1-2
d_call: TRBD1
clone_size: few
cdr3_aa: CATSRDEGAMRGYTF
cdr3_nt: TGTGCCACCAGCAGAGATGAGGGGGCCATGAGGGGCTACACCTTC

v_call: TRBV4-3
j_call: TRBJ2-7
d_call: .
clone_size: few
cdr3_aa: CASSQDLGTYEQYF
cdr3_nt: TGCGCCAGCAGCCAAGATCTCGGAACCTACGAGCAGTACTTC

v_call: TRBV12-3/TRBV12-4
j_call: TRBJ2-1
d_call: .
clone_size: few
cdr3_aa: CASSSSRARGEQFF
cdr3_nt: TGTGCCAGCAGTTCCAGCCGGGCGAGGGGTGAGCAGTTCTTC

v_call: TRBV27
j_call: TRBJ1-1
d_call: .
clone_size: few
cdr3_aa: CASSLSRGGTEAFF
cdr3_nt: TGTGCCAGCAGTTTATCTAGGGGGGGGACTGAAGCTTTCTTT

v_call: TRBV27
j_call: TRBJ1-6
d_call: .
clone_size: .
cdr3_aa: CASSYQDSLISPLHF
cdr3_nt: TGTGCCAGCAGTTACCAGGACAGTTTGATATCACCCCTCCACTTT

v_call: TRBV20-1
j_call: TRBJ1-1
d_call: .
clone_size: .
cdr3_aa: CSATPLGGGTEAFF
cdr3_nt: TGCAGTGCTACTCCACTTGGCGGGGGAACTGAAGCTTTCTTT

v_call: TRBV4-1
j_call: TRBJ2-3
d_call: .
clone_size: .
cdr3_aa: CASSQVRGSTDTQYF
cdr3_nt: TGCGCCAGCAGCCAGGTACGGGGCAGCACAGATACGCAGTATTTT

v_call: TRBV7-3
j_call: TRBJ2-5
d_call: TRBD1
clone_size: .
cdr3_aa: CASSSPGQVKGETQYF
cdr3_nt: TGTGCCAGCAGCTCACCGGGACAGGTGAAGGGGGAGACCCAGTACTTC

v_call: TRBV29-1
j_call: TRBJ2-5
d_call: TRBD1
clone_size: .
cdr3_aa: CSVDEADRGLQETQYF
cdr3_nt: TGCAGCGTTGATGAGGCGGACAGGGGGCTTCAAGAGACCCAGTACTTC

v_call: TRBV4-1
j_call: TRBJ2-1
d_call: .
clone_size: .
cdr3_aa: CASSQGGLMVHEQFF
cdr3_nt: TGCGCCAGCAGCCAAGGCGGACTGATGGTGCATGAGCAGTTCTTC

v_call: TRBV2
j_call: TRBJ2-1
d_call: .
clone_size: .
cdr3_aa: CASSGVVNEQFF
cdr3_nt: TGTGCCAGCAGTGGGGTTGTCAATGAGCAGTTCTTC

v_call: TRBV4-1
j_call: TRBJ2-7
d_call: TRBD1
clone_size: few
cdr3_aa: CASSPQTGVNHEQYF
cdr3_nt: TGCGCCAGCAGCCCGCAGACAGGGGTTAACCACGAGCAGTACTTC

v_call: TRBV27
j_call: TRBJ1-1
d_call: TRBD1
clone_size: .
cdr3_aa: CASTYVDRWNTEAFF
cdr3_nt: TGTGCCAGCACCTACGTGGACAGGTGGAACACTGAAGCTTTCTTT

v_call: TRBV4-1
j_call: TRBJ2-1
d_call: .
clone_size: .
cdr3_aa: CASSQDRGSSYNEQFF
cdr3_nt: TGCGCCAGCAGCCAAGATAGGGGGAGCTCCTACAATGAGCAGTTCTTC

v_call: TRBV9
j_call: TRBJ2-3
d_call: TRBD2
clone_size: .
cdr3_aa: CASSGRGLAATTDTQYF
cdr3_nt: TGTGCCAGCAGCGGAAGGGGACTAGCAGCTACCACAGATACGCAGTATTTT

v_call: TRBV9
j_call: TRBJ2-1
d_call: TRBD2
clone_size: .
cdr3_aa: CASSPGAGGQYNEQFF
cdr3_nt: TGTGCCAGCAGCCCAGGCGCGGGGGGCCAATACAATGAGCAGTTCTTC

v_call: TRBV9
j_call: TRBJ2-1
d_call: .
clone_size: few
cdr3_aa: CASSVQGPGFYNEQFF
cdr3_nt: TGTGCCAGCAGCGTACAGGGACCAGGTTTCTACAATGAGCAGTTCTTC

v_call: TRBV6-2/TRBV6-3
j_call: TRBJ1-1
d_call: .
clone_size: .
cdr3_aa: CASSYSRHEAFF
cdr3_nt: TGTGCCAGCAGTTACTCGAGGCATGAAGCTTTCTTT

v_call: TRBV4-3
j_call: TRBJ2-1
d_call: .
clone_size: few
cdr3_aa: CASSQAVGRGEQFF
cdr3_nt: TGCGCCAGCAGCCAAGCGGTTGGACGCGGTGAGCAGTTCTTC

v_call: TRBV20-1
j_call: TRBJ2-1
d_call: TRBD1
clone_size: .
cdr3_aa: CSDRDSFYNEQFF
cdr3_nt: TGCAGTGACCGGGACAGCTTCTACAATGAGCAGTTCTTC

v_call: TRBV29-1
j_call: TRBJ1-2
d_call: .
clone_size: .
cdr3_aa: CSVEDQDYTF
cdr3_nt: TGCAGCGTTGAAGATCAAGACTACACCTTC

v_call: TRBV5-1
j_call: TRBJ2-1
d_call: .
clone_size: few
cdr3_aa: CASSLEGNDPGDEQFF
cdr3_nt: TGCGCCAGCAGCTTGGAAGGAAACGACCCCGGGGATGAGCAGTTCTTC

v_call: TRBV12-3/TRBV12-4
j_call: TRBJ1-1
d_call: .
clone_size: .
cdr3_aa: CASIPGTGVGAFF
cdr3_nt: TGTGCCAGCATCCCCGGGACGGGGGTTGGGGCTTTCTTT

v_call: TRBV5-1
j_call: TRBJ1-1
d_call: .
clone_size: .
cdr3_aa: CASSLVGDGEAFF
cdr3_nt: TGCGCCAGCAGCCTGGTGGGGGATGGTGAAGCTTTCTTT

v_call: TRBV7-9
j_call: TRBJ2-3
d_call: .
clone_size: .
cdr3_aa: CASRGTPGAQYF
cdr3_nt: TGTGCCAGCAGGGGGACCCCCGGTGCGCAGTATTTT

v_call: TRBV5-6
j_call: TRBJ2-2
d_call: .
clone_size: .
cdr3_aa: CASSPGLRAGELFF
cdr3_nt: TGTGCCAGCAGCCCTGGATTGCGTGCCGGGGAGCTGTTTTTT

v_call: TRBV14
j_call: TRBJ1-6
d_call: TRBD1
clone_size: .
cdr3_aa: CASSYKDRNSPLHF
cdr3_nt: TGTGCCAGCAGCTATAAGGACAGGAATTCACCCCTCCACTTT

v_call: TRBV5-1
j_call: TRBJ2-3
d_call: TRBD2
clone_size: once
cdr3_aa: CASTPGLDGTDTQYF
cdr3_nt: TGCGCCAGCACCCCGGGACTAGACGGCACAGATACGCAGTATTTT

v_call: TRBV5-5
j_call: TRBJ1-5
d_call: TRBD1
clone_size: .
cdr3_aa: CASSWTGGNQPQHF
cdr3_nt: TGTGCCAGCAGCTGGACAGGGGGCAATCAGCCCCAGCATTTT

v_call: TRBV20-1
j_call: TRBJ2-7
d_call: TRBD2
clone_size: .
cdr3_aa: CSASTSASYEQYF
cdr3_nt: TGCAGTGCTAGCACTAGCGCTTCCTACGAGCAGTACTTC

v_call: TRBV21-1
j_call: TRBJ2-1
d_call: .
clone_size: .
cdr3_aa: CASSMGLAGASNEQFF
cdr3_nt: TGTGCCAGCAGCATGGGACTAGCGGGCGCATCCAATGAGCAGTTCTTC

v_call: TRBV6-2/TRBV6-3
j_call: TRBJ2-7
d_call: TRBD1
clone_size: .
cdr3_aa: CASSRTGTYEQYF
cdr3_nt: TGTGCCAGCAGCCGGACAGGGACCTACGAGCAGTACTTC

v_call: TRBV12-3/TRBV12-4
j_call: TRBJ2-2
d_call: .
clone_size: few
cdr3_aa: CASRAPGYTGELFF
cdr3_nt: TGTGCCAGCAGGGCGCCGGGGTACACCGGGGAGCTGTTTTTT

v_call: TRBV29-1
j_call: TRBJ1-1
d_call: .
clone_size: .
cdr3_aa: CSAGGMNTEAFF
cdr3_nt: TGCAGCGCCGGGGGCATGAACACTGAAGCTTTCTTT

v_call: TRBV7-9
j_call: TRBJ2-3
d_call: TRBD2
clone_size: .
cdr3_aa: CASSLRTSGGPSWDTQYF
cdr3_nt: TGTGCCAGCAGCCTCCGGACTAGCGGGGGGCCGTCCTGGGATACGCAGTATTTT

v_call: TRBV28
j_call: TRBJ2-3
d_call: TRBD2
clone_size: .
cdr3_aa: CASSFLAGTSDTQYF
cdr3_nt: TGTGCCAGCAGTTTCCTAGCGGGGACCTCAGATACGCAGTATTTT

v_call: TRBV19
j_call: TRBJ1-5
d_call: .
clone_size: .
cdr3_aa: CASGSYSNQPQHF
cdr3_nt: TGTGCCAGTGGGAGTTATAGCAATCAGCCCCAGCATTTT

v_call: TRBV6-2/TRBV6-3
j_call: TRBJ2-4
d_call: TRBD1
clone_size: .
cdr3_aa: CANLLTGMSFAKNIQYF
cdr3_nt: TGTGCCAACCTACTGACAGGGATGTCTTTTGCCAAAAACATTCAGTACTTC

v_call: TRBV11-2
j_call: TRBJ1-1
d_call: .
clone_size: .
cdr3_aa: CASSWGITEAFF
cdr3_nt: TGTGCCAGCAGCTGGGGGATTACTGAAGCTTTCTTT

v_call: TRBV5-1
j_call: TRBJ1-2
d_call: .
clone_size: few
cdr3_aa: CASSPEGRGDGYTF
cdr3_nt: TGCGCCAGCAGCCCCGAGGGGAGAGGGGATGGCTACACCTTC

v_call: TRBV12-3/TRBV12-4
j_call: TRBJ2-1
d_call: .
clone_size: .
cdr3_aa: CASSSRGGSYNEQFF
cdr3_nt: TGTGCCAGCAGTTCAAGGGGGGGCTCCTACAATGAGCAGTTCTTC

v_call: TRBV5-4
j_call: TRBJ1-4
d_call: TRBD1
clone_size: .
cdr3_aa: CASSWGQNNEKLFF
cdr3_nt: TGTGCCAGCAGCTGGGGACAGAATAATGAAAAACTGTTTTTT

v_call: TRBV5-1
j_call: TRBJ1-1
d_call: .
clone_size: .
cdr3_aa: CASSFEMNTEAFF
cdr3_nt: TGCGCCAGCAGCTTCGAGATGAACACTGAAGCTTTCTTT

v_call: TRBV27
j_call: TRBJ2-3
d_call: TRBD2
clone_size: few
cdr3_aa: CASRSGGPSDTQYF
cdr3_nt: TGTGCCAGCAGAAGCGGGGGCCCGTCGGATACGCAGTATTTT